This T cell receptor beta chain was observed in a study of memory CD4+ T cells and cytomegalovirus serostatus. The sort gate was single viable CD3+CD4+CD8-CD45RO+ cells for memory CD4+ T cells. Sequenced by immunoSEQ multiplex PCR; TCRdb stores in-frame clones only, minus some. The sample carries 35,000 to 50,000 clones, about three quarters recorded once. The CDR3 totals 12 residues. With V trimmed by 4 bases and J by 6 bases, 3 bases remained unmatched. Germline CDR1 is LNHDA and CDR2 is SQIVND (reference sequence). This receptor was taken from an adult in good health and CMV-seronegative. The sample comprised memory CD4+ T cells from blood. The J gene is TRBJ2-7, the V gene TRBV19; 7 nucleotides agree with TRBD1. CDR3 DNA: TGTGCCAGTAGTAAGACAGGGATCGAGCAGTACTTC. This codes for CASSKTGIEQYF.